Following are 12 T cell receptor beta chains from one sample sequenced in a study of cytomegalovirus exposure and HLA in healthy donors. PCR primers comprised 60 Vbeta and 13 Jbeta primers. Method: immunoSEQ multiplex PCR; TCRdb's copy keeps in-frame clones and lacks some. Of some 100,000 clones in the sample, about three quarters were seen once. Sequenced input: PBMCs. All receptors derive from a woman aged 45-59 years in good health and CMV-seropositive.

The chain employs TRBV11-2 and TRBJ1-5, with TRBD1 matching over 7 bases. The ends lost 5 bases at V and 5 bases at J; junction bases unmatched: 3. The CDR3 contains 13 residues. Germline V gene data show CDR1 as SGHAT and CDR2 as FQNNGV. CDR3 residues: CASSADRDQPQHF. In DNA form, the CDR3 reads TGTGCCAGCAGCGCAGACAGGGATCAGCCCCAGCATTTT.

A few counts support this clone. V is TRBV6-5 and J is TRBJ1-6; TRBD1 is a possible D gene (6 bases). Germline V gene data show CDR1 as MNHEY and CDR2 as SVGAGI. This CDR3 has 15 residues. Trimming shortened V by 5 bases and J by 2 bases, and 10 bases separated the two germline ends. The CDR3 reads CASSRQDPYNSPLHF. CDR3 sequence (DNA): TGTGCCAGCAGTCGACAGGACCCCTATAATTCACCCCTCCACTTT.

V gene TRBV5-1 combines with J gene TRBJ2-1; 14 bases map to TRBD2. This CDR3 is built from 16 residues. In germline, CDR1 is SGHRS, CDR2 YFSETQ. V lost 3 bases, J lost 9 bases, and 8 bases stayed unmatched. This CDR3 reads CASSSPGLAGESEQFF. DNA of the CDR3: TGCGCCAGCAGCTCACCGGGACTAGCGGGAGAAAGTGAGCAGTTCTTC.

This clone was seen a handful of times. V and J are TRBV6-1 and TRBJ2-7; 8 nucleotides agree with TRBD1. CDR3 length equals 14 residues. Trimming at V came to 6 bases and at J to 3 bases, leaving 7 bases not matched to a gene. Germline V gene sequence: CDR1 MNHNS, CDR2 SASEGT. CDR3 nucleotides: TGTGCCAGCAGGCCGGGACAGGCTTTCTACGAGCAGTACTTC. Encoded protein: CASRPGQAFYEQYF.

The rearrangement joins TRBV6-5 to TRBJ2-3, with TRBD1 matching 11 bases. The CDR3 runs to 15 residues. Germline V CDR1 and CDR2: MNHEY, SVGAGI. The junction had 8 bases not matched to a gene; V was cut back by 6 bases and J by 6 bases. As DNA, the CDR3 is TGTGCCAGCAGCCGCGGACAGGGGGCGTCCGATACGCAGTATTTT. Residues: CASSRGQGASDTQYF.

The chain carries TRBV19 and TRBJ2-5, with 8 bases that match TRBD1. Trimming took 6 bases from V and 5 from J; bases not matched to a gene: 5. CDR3 length: 13 residues. Looked up from germline, CDR1 is LNHDA and CDR2 is SQIVND (reference sequence). In DNA form, the CDR3 reads TGTGCCAGTAGGTTGACAGGGGCGGAGACCCAGTACTTC. This sequence encodes CASRLTGAETQYF.

V is TRBV4-3 and J is TRBJ1-1; D is undetermined. V dropped 0 bases and J dropped 4 bases, with 9 bases sitting between them. This CDR3 spans 14 amino acids. Germline CDR1 reads LGHNA; CDR2 reads YSLEER. This CDR3 reads CASSQEGTGTEAFF. The CDR3 nucleotides read TGCGCCAGCAGCCAAGAAGGCACGGGCACTGAAGCTTTCTTT.

The chain is built from TRBV7-9 and TRBJ1-1, with D perhaps TRBD1 (5 bases). This CDR3 has 15 residues. Trimming stripped 3 bases from V and 4 bases from J, with 15 bases between. Germline V gene sequence: CDR1 SEHNR, CDR2 FQNEAQ (reference sequence). The CDR3 spells CASSLEGPRGTEAFF. In DNA, the CDR3 is TGTGCCAGCAGCTTGGAGGGGCCGAGGGGCACTGAAGCTTTCTTT.

The chain uses TRBV19 and TRBJ2-1, with a weak D call TRBD2 (6 bases). The ends were cut back, 4 bases at V and 3 bases at J, with 10 bases in the middle. The CDR3 covers 14 residues. The germline gives CDR1 LNHDA, CDR2 SQIVND (reference sequence). The CDR3 region is CASSSGNLYNEQFF. The CDR3 bases are TGTGCCAGTAGTAGCGGGAACCTCTACAATGAGCAGTTCTTC. Looking up the rest from reference TRBV19 and TRBJ2-1 gives the full variable domain: DGGITQSPKYLFRKEGQNVTLSCEQNLNHDAMYWYRQDPGQGLRLIYYSQIVNDFQKGDIAEGYSVSREKKESFPLTVTSAQKNPTAFYLCASSSGNLYNEQFFGPGTRLTVL.

In nucleotides, the CDR3 is TGTGCCACCAGCGGGACACAAGCCTATCGCGGTGAGCAGTTCTTC. Its translation: CATSGTQAYRGEQFF. V gene TRBV15 combines with J gene TRBJ2-1, with D possibly being TRBD1 (6 bases). The V gene's germline CDR1 is LNHNV and CDR2 YYDKDF (reference sequence). The CDR3 covers 15 residues. Trimming took 5 bases from V and 9 from J, leaving 20 bases between them.

The chain links TRBV28 to TRBJ1-2; the match to TRBD1 covers 8 bases. This CDR3 region has 13 residues. Trimming took 8 bases from V and 4 from J; bases not matched to a gene: 6. In germline, CDR1 is MDHEN, CDR2 SYDVKM. CDR3 in amino acids: CASAPGQVYGYTF. The CDR3 nucleotides are TGTGCCAGCGCCCCGGGACAGGTCTATGGCTACACCTTC.

This chain connects TRBV7-6 to TRBJ2-4; 7 bases fit TRBD1. Germline V gene sequence: CDR1 SGHVS, CDR2 FNYEAQ. The CDR3 is 17 residues long. Trimming took 1 base from V and 6 from J; bases not matched to a gene: 12. This CDR3 is CASSLGQGQSSVNIQYF. DNA for the CDR3: TGTGCCAGCAGCTTAGGCCAGGGACAGTCCTCTGTAAACATTCAGTACTTC. Filled out from reference TRBV7-6 and TRBJ2-4, the complete variable domain reads GAGVSQSPRYKVTKRGQDVALRCDPISGHVSLYWYRQALGQGPEFLTYFNYEAQQDKSGLPNDRFSAERPEGSISTLTIQRTEQRDSAMYRCASSLGQGQSSVNIQYFGAGTRLSVL.